These 13 T cell receptor beta chains share one sample of origin, sequenced in a study of blood T cell repertoires in COVID-19. The protocol was immunoSEQ multiplex PCR, while the TCRdb copy is restricted to in-frame clones and leaves out a portion. This sample has fewer than 200,000 clones, with approximately 80% found just once. Source material: peripheral blood. These receptors all stem from a man between 60 and 75 years old with acute or convalescent COVID-19.

The chain combines TRBV7-3 with TRBJ2-2; a possible D gene is TRBD1 (5 bases). Germline assignment: CDR1 SGHTA and CDR2 FQGTGA. This CDR3 region has 14 residues. V was trimmed by 4 bases and J by 3 bases, leaving 9 bases between them. CDR3 residues: CASSSGLDTGELFF. The CDR3 DNA follows: TGTGCCAGCAGCTCAGGGTTAGACACCGGGGAGCTGTTTTTT.

This clone was picked up a small number of times. This chain uses TRBV9 with TRBJ2-1, with 8 bases lining up with TRBD2. The V gene's germline CDR1 is SGDLS and CDR2 YYNGEE. The CDR3 length is 13 residues. The J segment lost 9 bases and the V segment lost 3 bases, leaving 5 bases of the junction unmatched. The CDR3 DNA follows: TGTGCCAGCAGCGACGGGGGGGCCGGTGAGCAGTTCTTC. Protein sequence: CASSDGGAGEQFF.

The chain couples TRBV12-3 or TRBV12-4 to TRBJ2-7; 10 bases fit TRBD1. Trimming removed 6 bases from V and 5 bases from J; junction bases left unmatched: 4. The CDR3 has 13 residues. The CDR3 reads CASRRDRGHEQYF. As DNA, the CDR3 is TGTGCCAGCAGGCGGGACAGGGGACACGAGCAGTACTTC.

This chain uses TRBV9 with TRBJ2-7; TRBD1 aligns across 8 bases. The length of the CDR3 is 16 residues. The J segment lost 4 bases and the V segment lost 0 bases, leaving 9 bases of the junction unmatched. CDR1 SGDLS and CDR2 YYNGEE come from the germline V gene. The CDR3 is CASSVAPGQGSYEQYF. The DNA for the CDR3 is TGTGCCAGCAGCGTAGCTCCCGGACAGGGCAGTTACGAGCAGTACTTC.

This rearrangement joins TRBV7-9 to TRBJ2-1, with TRBD1 identical over 7 bases. Germline CDR1 SEHNR, CDR2 FQNEAQ (reference sequence). The CDR3 covers 12 residues. The V gene end was trimmed by 4 bases and the J gene end by 10 bases; junction bases not matched to a gene: 4. This chain's CDR3 is CASSSGQTEQFF. In nucleotides, the CDR3 is TGTGCCAGCAGCTCGGGACAGACAGAGCAGTTCTTC.

The V gene is TRBV6-4, the J gene TRBJ1-2; D is possibly TRBD1 (6 bases). The V end was cut by 5 bases, the J end by 4 bases, with 20 bases between. The germline V gene encodes CDR1 MRHNA and CDR2 SNTAGT. This CDR3 is built from 16 residues. CDR3 loop: CASSSQGPRVGYGYTF. CDR3 nucleotides: TGTGCCAGCAGTTCACAGGGCCCCCGGGTTGGCTATGGCTACACCTTC.

The rearrangement joins TRBV15 to TRBJ1-1, with no clear D. CDR1 is LNHNV, CDR2 YYDKDF, per germline (reference sequence). This CDR3 has 13 residues. V lost 0 bases, J lost 1 base, and 3 bases lay in between. The CDR3 DNA is TGTGCCACCAGCAGAGAACAGAACACTGAAGCTTTCTTT. Protein sequence: CATSREQNTEAFF.

DNA of the CDR3: TGTGCCAGCAGCTTAGAACTGAACACCGGGGAGCTGTTTTTT. Encoded protein: CASSLELNTGELFF. The chain is built from TRBV7-2 and TRBJ2-2, with D uncertain. This CDR3 has 14 residues. Per the germline V gene, CDR1 is SGHTA and CDR2 is FQGNSA. V was pared by 1 base and J by 1 base, with 4 bases between.

The V gene is TRBV5-1, the J gene TRBJ2-1, with 11 bases fitting TRBD1. Per the germline V gene, CDR1 is SGHRS and CDR2 is YFSETQ. V trimming: 5 bases; J trimming: 4 bases; junction bases outside the gene matches: 5. The CDR3 has 15 residues. CDR3 sequence (DNA): TGCGCCAGCAGAGGACAGGGGGCAGGATACAATGAGCAGTTCTTC. Its translation: CASRGQGAGYNEQFF.

The V gene is TRBV19, the J gene TRBJ1-1; D call uncertain. CDR1 and CDR2 from the germline V gene are LNHDA and SQIVND (reference sequence). The CDR3 is 13 residues long. Deletions cut 3 bases from V and 3 bases from J, with 8 bases between. DNA for the CDR3: TGTGCCAGTAGTATCGGCAGGCACACTGAAGCTTTCTTT. Its translation: CASSIGRHTEAFF.

The V call is TRBV7-9, the J call TRBJ1-4, with 7 bases identical to TRBD1. Germline lookup yields CDR1 SEHNR and CDR2 FQNEAQ (reference sequence). The junction had 6 bases not matched to a gene; V was cut back by 5 bases and J by 6 bases. The CDR3 length is 14 residues. The CDR3 spells CASSPGQTYEKLFF. The CDR3 region has the DNA TGTGCCAGCAGCCCGGGACAGACATATGAAAAACTGTTTTTT.

This rearrangement joins TRBV6-6 to TRBJ2-1; TRBD1 agrees at 7 bases. The V gene's germline CDR1 is MNHNY and CDR2 SVGAGI (reference sequence). Unmatched junction bases numbered 12, after V lost 4 bases and J lost 9 bases. This CDR3 has 15 amino acids. This CDR3 is CASSSSQTGETEQFF. Here the CDR3 DNA reads TGTGCCAGCAGTTCATCTCAAACAGGGGAAACTGAGCAGTTCTTC.

The rearrangement uses TRBV28 and TRBJ2-1, with D tentatively TRBD2 (5 bases). Germline V gene data show CDR1 as MDHEN and CDR2 as SYDVKM. The CDR3 length is 13 residues. V shed 3 bases and J shed 4 bases, with 7 bases lying between them. The CDR3 DNA is TGTGCCAGCAGTTTTAGAGGGTACAATGAGCAGTTCTTC. It translates to CASSFRGYNEQFF.